The T cell receptor (beta chain) under discussion was sequenced for a study of tumor-infiltrating lymphocytes in primary liver carcinoma. Study-level points and caveats: Pairs of tumor regions overlapped more than tumor-adjacent and tumor-blood pairs did.

With a constant-region primer, TCR beta cDNA was made from 400 to 550 ng of total RNA. What produced the TCR beta libraries was three nested multiplex PCR rounds using slightly modified ARM-PCR. TRBV1-TRBV30 forward primers paired with a C-beta reverse primer drove the first two PCR rounds, about 9 cycles each. Each CDR3 protein is one row after TCRdb ran MiXCR on the multiplex PCR reads. The table includes roughly 330,000 distinct CDR3 sequences, approximately 65% detected once. Worth noting for this clonotype: What it recognizes is unknown.

The V and J ends lost 11 bases and 0 bases respectively, with 8 bases between them. In germline, CDR1 is MNHNS, CDR2 SASEGT. CDR3 length: 12 residues. The blood RNA (from unsorted whole blood) was obtained, and germline DNA was also extracted. This sequence originates from a man aged 35-49 years with primary liver carcinoma and hepatitis B virus infection. The sample taken for sequencing was peripheral blood. The V and J genes are TRBV6-1 and TRBJ1-3; no definite D call. CDR3 loop: CAGGSSGNTIYF. CDR3 coding DNA: TGTGCCGGCGGGTCCTCTGGAAACACCATATATTTT.